This TCR beta chain was recovered during a study of blood T cells in healthy people across ages. Study findings and constraints: Donor CMV infection status was unknown, possibly confounding age-related changes in expanded clonotypes. Across the age range, TCR beta diversity per million T cells fell in a roughly linear way. Higher diversity and more naive CD4+ cells were features of long-lived donors, compared to aged donors. Unsorted PBMCs prevented conclusive naive versus antigen-experienced comparison.

This CDR3 is 13 amino acids long. Deletions cut 4 bases from V and 3 bases from J, with 9 bases between. The germline gives CDR1 SEHNR, CDR2 FQNEAQ (reference sequence). Combining a sample-barcoded 5' primer with a J-beta primer mix, a second PCR ran for roughly 7 to 11 cycles. TCRdb recomputed calls from the 5' RACE reads with MiXCR, one row per CDR3 protein. The data contain some 320,000 distinct CDR3 sequences, 25% to 30% of them singletons. The sample holds many counts of this clonotype. The antigen remains unidentified. The source of this sequence is a woman aged 70-85 years in good health. This chain links TRBV7-9 with TRBJ1-2; tentatively, D is TRBD1 (6 bases). Sequenced material: blood. CDR3 amino acids: CASSSRTDYGYTF. Written as DNA, the CDR3 is TGTGCCAGCAGCTCTCGGACAGACTATGGCTACACCTTC.